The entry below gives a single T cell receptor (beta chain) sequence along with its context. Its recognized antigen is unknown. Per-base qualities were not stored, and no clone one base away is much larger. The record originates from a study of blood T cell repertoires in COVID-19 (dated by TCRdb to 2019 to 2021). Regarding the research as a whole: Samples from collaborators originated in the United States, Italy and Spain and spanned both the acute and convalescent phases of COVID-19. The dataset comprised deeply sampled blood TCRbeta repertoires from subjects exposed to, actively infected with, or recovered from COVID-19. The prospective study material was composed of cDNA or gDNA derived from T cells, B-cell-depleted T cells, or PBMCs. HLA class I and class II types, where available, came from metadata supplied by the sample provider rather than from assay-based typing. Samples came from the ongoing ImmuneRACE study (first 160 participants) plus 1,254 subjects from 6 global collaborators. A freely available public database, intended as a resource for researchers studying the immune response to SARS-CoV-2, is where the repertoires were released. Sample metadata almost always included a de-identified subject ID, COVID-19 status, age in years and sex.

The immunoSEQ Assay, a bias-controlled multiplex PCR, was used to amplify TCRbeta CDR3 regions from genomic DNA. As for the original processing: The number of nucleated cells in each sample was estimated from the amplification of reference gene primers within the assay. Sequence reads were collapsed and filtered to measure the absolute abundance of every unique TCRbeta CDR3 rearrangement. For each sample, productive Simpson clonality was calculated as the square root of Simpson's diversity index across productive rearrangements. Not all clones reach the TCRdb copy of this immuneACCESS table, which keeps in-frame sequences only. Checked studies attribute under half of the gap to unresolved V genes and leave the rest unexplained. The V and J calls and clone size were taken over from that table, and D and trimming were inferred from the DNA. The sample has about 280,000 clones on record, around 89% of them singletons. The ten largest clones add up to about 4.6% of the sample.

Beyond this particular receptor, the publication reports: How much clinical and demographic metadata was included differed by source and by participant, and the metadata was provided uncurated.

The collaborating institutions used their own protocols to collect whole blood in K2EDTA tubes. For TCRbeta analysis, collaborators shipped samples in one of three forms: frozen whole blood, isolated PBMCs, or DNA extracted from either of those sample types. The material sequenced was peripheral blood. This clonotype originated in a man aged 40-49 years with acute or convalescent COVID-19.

The base sequence is TGTGCCAGTAGTATCCGGGGGTACACTGAAGCTTTCTTT. This gives the protein CASSIRGYTEAFF. The rearranged segments are TRBV19 and TRBJ1-1; matching of 5 bases hints at TRBD1 as the D gene. The CDR1 and CDR2 encoded by the germline V gene (reference sequence) are LNHDA and SQIVND. From its cysteine to its phenylalanine, the CDR3 spans 13 amino acids. Only CDR3 DNA remains: 39 bases, in frame from the first base. The trim is 3 bases for V and 3 bases for J, with a gap of 8 bases between the germline ends.